The T cell receptor beta chain described here comes from a study of T-cell reconstitution after alpha-beta-depleted transplantation in children. The V end lost 0 bases, the J end lost 10 bases, and 6 bases lay between the germline ends. The germline V gene has CDR1 MNHEY and CDR2 SVGEGT. The CDR3 has 11 residues. This clonotype was picked up a small number of times. Researchers prepared the TCRbeta library using unique molecular identifiers, the study reports. MiXCR was run by TCRdb on the PCR reads, yielding one entry per CDR3 protein. The repertoire includes fewer than 90,000 distinct CDR3 sequences, 7.3% of them detected once, and approximately 2.4% sits in the top ten.

The specimen was PBMCs from the stem cell graft donor, collected from the stem cell graft. The TCR comes from a human donor who donated a stem cell graft to a child with acute lymphoblastic leukemia. The gene calls are TRBV6-2 or TRBV6-3 and TRBJ2-5; maybe TRBD2 (6 bases). The CDR3 region is CASSYSGGQYF. In DNA, the CDR3 is TGTGCCAGCAGTTACTCCGGGGGCCAGTACTTC.